The entry below gives a single TCR beta chain sequence along with its context. The antigen it recognizes is unknown. No much larger clonotype is one base removed from it; base qualities were not supplied. This specimen belongs to a study of sequential checkpoint blockade in melanoma (dated by TCRdb to between 2017 and 2020). Study-level background: Patients were randomized 1:1 to first-line nivolumab followed by ipilimumab (arm A) or ipilimumab followed by nivolumab (arm B). Both trial sequences were followed by maintenance nivolumab.

Reading the label with the study, this specimen's treatment or condition is: randomized to nivolumab then ipilimumab (arm A) or the reverse (arm B). No trial patient had received prior DNA-damaging chemotherapy. A FACS Aria II flow cytometer was used to sort live CD3+CD8+ cells that were negative for CD19 and CD56 from thawed PBMCs. CheckMate 064, a randomized, open-label phase II trial of sequential checkpoint blockade, was the source of the samples, all of which came from patients with melanoma. Peripheral blood mononuclear cells were collected by leukapheresis, purified using Ficoll-Paque, and frozen in human serum containing roughly 10% DMSO. Immediately after sorting, the purity of sorted blood CD3+CD8+ cells was verified to be >95%, after which DNA was extracted. Beyond this particular receptor, the publication reports: The model for predicting response that combines TCR metrics with mutation burden needs to be validated in larger, independent patient cohorts.

TCRbeta CDR3 regions were immunosequenced from genomic DNA with the immunoSEQ Assay. Before high-throughput sequencing, the genomic DNA was amplified using bias-controlled multiplex PCR. On the study's bioinformatics: To quantify the absolute abundance of each unique TCRbeta CDR3 region, the sequences were collapsed and filtered. Clonality, defined as 1 minus Pielou's evenness, was calculated using productive rearrangements only. Clones with significantly greater frequencies in on-treatment versus baseline samples were identified using a previously published method. Not all clones reach the TCRdb copy of this immuneACCESS table, which keeps in-frame sequences only. Checked studies attribute under half of the gap to unresolved V genes and leave the rest unexplained. V, J and clone size are those of that table, while D and trimming were read from the DNA. This sample is represented by approximately 6,000 clones; 45% to 55% of them were singletons. The ten largest clones take up less than 55% of the sample.

CDR1 and CDR2, per the germline V gene (reference sequence), are MNHEY and SMNVEV. The V end loses 4 bases and the J end loses 3 bases, and a stretch of 9 bases separates them. Measured from the cysteine to the phenylalanine, the CDR3 is 13 residues long. The read is trimmed to its CDR3 DNA, 39 bases read in frame from base 1. This clonotype was sampled from a human donor with melanoma. The specimen was CD8+ T cells sorted from blood (inferred from file names), collected from a patient given nivolumab and ipilimumab in sequence. The V and J segments used are TRBV27 and TRBJ2-5, and perhaps TRBD1 as D gene, on 5 matching bases. CDR3 protein: CASSSRGKETQYF. Read as DNA, the sequence is TGTGCCAGCAGTTCTAGGGGAAAAGAGACCCAGTACTTC.